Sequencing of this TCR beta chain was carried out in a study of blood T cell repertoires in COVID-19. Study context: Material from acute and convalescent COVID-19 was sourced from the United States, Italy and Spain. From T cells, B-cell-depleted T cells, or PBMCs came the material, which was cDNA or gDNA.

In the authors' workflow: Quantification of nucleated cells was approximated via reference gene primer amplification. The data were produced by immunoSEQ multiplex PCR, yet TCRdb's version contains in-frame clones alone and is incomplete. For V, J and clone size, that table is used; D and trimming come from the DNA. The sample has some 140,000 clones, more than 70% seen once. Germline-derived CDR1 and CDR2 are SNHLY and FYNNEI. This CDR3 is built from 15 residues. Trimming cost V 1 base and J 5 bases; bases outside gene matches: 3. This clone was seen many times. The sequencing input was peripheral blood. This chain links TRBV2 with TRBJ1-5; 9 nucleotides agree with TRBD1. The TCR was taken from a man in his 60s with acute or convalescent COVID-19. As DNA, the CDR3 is TGTGCCAGCAGTGAAGACAGGGGGCTCGATCAGCCCCAGCATTTT. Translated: CASSEDRGLDQPQHF.